The rows below give T cell receptor beta chains drawn from one sample of a study of T cell responses to AZD1222 COVID-19 vaccine. The protocol was immunoSEQ multiplex PCR, while the TCRdb copy is restricted to in-frame clones and leaves out a portion. The sample records some 130,000 clones, over 90% being singletons. The starting material was peripheral blood, obtained on day 0 of AZD1222 vaccination. The receptors stem from an adult in good health. Each CDR3 is given with its conserved first and last residue. D genes are given only for firm matches. Some rows mark clone size as missing; the rest say once, few, many or name a class of expanded clone.

v_gene,d_gene,j_gene,len,abundance,CDR3nt,CDR3aa
TRBV4-2,-,TRBJ2-3,17,once,TGTGCCAGCAGCCTTACCCGGGACCGAGGTTTTGAGGATACGCAGTATTTT,CASSLTRDRGFEDTQYF
TRBV18,-,TRBJ1-2,14,-,TGTGCCAGCCCTCGACAGTGGGGAGGCTATGGCTACACCTTC,CASPRQWGGYGYTF
TRBV18,-,TRBJ1-3,15,-,TGTGCCAGCTCACCCAACCGGGACTCCGGAAACACCATATATTTT,CASSPNRDSGNTIYF
TRBV6-6,-,TRBJ2-7,14,-,TGTGCCAGCAGTTCTGGGACGGACCAATACGAGCAGTACTTC,CASSSGTDQYEQYF
TRBV18,-,TRBJ1-1,14,once,TGTGCCAGCTCACCTGGCTCTCTGAACACTGAAGCTTTCTTT,CASSPGSLNTEAFF
TRBV2,TRBD1,TRBJ1-1,14,-,TGTGCCAGCAGTGAACCGGGACAGGGCTCTGAAGCTTTCTTT,CASSEPGQGSEAFF
TRBV28,TRBD1,TRBJ1-5,16,-,TGTGCCAGCACCCATGGACAGGCGAGGGGCTATCAGCCCCAGCATTTT,CASTHGQARGYQPQHF
TRBV18,-,TRBJ1-2,14,-,TGTGCCAGCTCACCAGGCGGGGGAGACTATGGCTACACCTTC,CASSPGGGDYGYTF
TRBV13,-,TRBJ1-2,13,few,TGTGCCAGCAGCTTAGCAAAGAACTATGGCTACACCTTC,CASSLAKNYGYTF
TRBV10-3,-,TRBJ2-7,11,once,TGTGCCATCGGTCAATCCTACGAGCAGTACTTC,CAIGQSYEQYF
TRBV2,-,TRBJ1-1,14,once,TGTGCCAGCAGTGAAGCTGTTTGGAACACTGAAGCTTTCTTT,CASSEAVWNTEAFF
TRBV30,-,TRBJ1-2,11,-,TGTGCCTTAGAAGCTAACTATGGCTACACCTTC,CALEANYGYTF
TRBV14,-,TRBJ1-2,14,-,TGTGCCAGCAGCCAGTGGCGGAGAAGCGGCGGCTACACCTTC,CASSQWRRSGGYTF
TRBV7-2,TRBD1,TRBJ1-5,15,-,TGTGCCAGCACTTCCTACAGGGGATGGTATCAGCCCCAGCATTTT,CASTSYRGWYQPQHF
TRBV5-1,TRBD1,TRBJ1-2,14,few,TGCGCCAGCAGCGGTAGGGACAGTCGCTATGGCTACACCTTC,CASSGRDSRYGYTF
TRBV29-1,TRBD1,TRBJ2-7,11,-,TGCAGCGTTGCGACAGGGTACGAGCAGTACTTC,CSVATGYEQYF
TRBV11-2,-,TRBJ1-1,16,-,TGTGCCAGCAGCTTAGGGGGCGGGCGGCTTTACACTGAAGCTTTCTTT,CASSLGGGRLYTEAFF
TRBV7-9,-,TRBJ2-2,12,-,TGTGCCAGCAGCTCGTCGACCGGGGAGCTGTTTTTT,CASSSSTGELFF
TRBV10-3,TRBD1,TRBJ1-2,15,-,TGTGCCACCTCGGGACAGGTACTTGGCGGCTATGGCTACACCTTC,CATSGQVLGGYGYTF
TRBV4-1,-,TRBJ1-5,14,-,TGCGCCAGCAGCCAAGAATATAGCAATCAGCCCCAGCATTTT,CASSQEYSNQPQHF
TRBV7-9,TRBD1,TRBJ2-2,15,-,TGTGCCAGCAGCTTCGGGGACAGGGACACCGGGGAGCTGTTTTTT,CASSFGDRDTGELFF
TRBV6-5,-,TRBJ1-1,16,-,TGTGCCAGCAGTTACATACAGGTAGTGGGTTACACTGAAGCTTTCTTT,CASSYIQVVGYTEAFF
TRBV2,-,TRBJ2-3,14,-,TGTGCCAGCAGCGGGGGCGAGGGGACAGATACGCAGTATTTT,CASSGGEGTDTQYF
TRBV9,-,TRBJ1-3,14,-,TGTGCCAGCAGTTCAGGAGGCTCTGGAAACACCATATATTTT,CASSSGGSGNTIYF
TRBV5-1,-,TRBJ2-6,17,-,TGCGCCAGCGGATTTACGGCAGGGGCCTCTGGGGCCAACGTCCTGACTTTC,CASGFTAGASGANVLTF
TRBV15,-,TRBJ1-4,14,once,TGTGCCACCAGCAGAGATTTAGGTTATGAAAAACTGTTTTTT,CATSRDLGYEKLFF
TRBV7-9,-,TRBJ2-2,13,-,TGTGCCAGCAGCTCCCTGAACACCGGGGAGCTGTTTTTT,CASSSLNTGELFF
TRBV3-1/TRBV3-2,-,TRBJ2-3,15,-,TGTGCCAGCAGCCAAGATCGGCTAGAGTCAGATACGCAGTATTTT,CASSQDRLESDTQYF
TRBV5-1,-,TRBJ1-2,14,-,TGCGCCAGCAGCACACAGAACCCTAGCTATGGCTACACCTTC,CASSTQNPSYGYTF
TRBV6-1,-,TRBJ2-5,16,-,TGTGCCAGCAGTGGAGTATACACCGGGGGACAAGAGACCCAGTACTTC,CASSGVYTGGQETQYF
TRBV7-8,-,TRBJ1-1,14,-,TGTGCCAGCAGCATTGGGACAACGAACACTGAAGCTTTCTTT,CASSIGTTNTEAFF
TRBV18,-,TRBJ2-7,15,-,TGTGCCAGCTCACCAAAGGCCCATGGGACCTACGAGCAGTACTTC,CASSPKAHGTYEQYF